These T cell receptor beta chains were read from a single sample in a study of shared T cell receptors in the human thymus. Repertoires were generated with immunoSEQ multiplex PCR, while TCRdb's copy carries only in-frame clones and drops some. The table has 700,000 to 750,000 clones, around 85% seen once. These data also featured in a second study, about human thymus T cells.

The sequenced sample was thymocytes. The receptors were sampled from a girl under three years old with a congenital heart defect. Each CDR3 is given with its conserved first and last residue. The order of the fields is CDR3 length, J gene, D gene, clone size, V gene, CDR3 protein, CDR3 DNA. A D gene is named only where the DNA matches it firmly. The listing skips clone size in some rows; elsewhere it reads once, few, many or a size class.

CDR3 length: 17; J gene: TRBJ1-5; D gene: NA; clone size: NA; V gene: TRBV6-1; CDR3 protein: CASSEARSERGNQPQHF; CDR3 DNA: TGTGCCAGCAGTGAAGCGCGCTCGGAACGGGGCAATCAGCCCCAGCATTTT
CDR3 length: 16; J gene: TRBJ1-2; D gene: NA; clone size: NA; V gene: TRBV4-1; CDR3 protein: CASSLRTDRTNYGYTF; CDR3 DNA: TGCGCCAGCAGCCTTCGGACCGACAGGACTAACTATGGCTACACCTTC
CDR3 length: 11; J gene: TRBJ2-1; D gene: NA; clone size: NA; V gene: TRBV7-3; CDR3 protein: CASSSGGEQFF; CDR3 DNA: TGTGCCAGCAGCTCTGGCGGGGAGCAGTTCTTC
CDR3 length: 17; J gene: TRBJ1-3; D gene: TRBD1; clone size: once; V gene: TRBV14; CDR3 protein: CASSQDPQGTSGNTIYF; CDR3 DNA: TGTGCCAGCAGCCAAGACCCACAGGGGACGAGTGGAAACACCATATATTTT
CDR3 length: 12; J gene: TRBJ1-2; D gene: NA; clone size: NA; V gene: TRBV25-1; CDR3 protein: CASSDWRRGYTF; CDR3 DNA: TGTGCCAGCAGTGATTGGAGGAGAGGCTACACCTTC
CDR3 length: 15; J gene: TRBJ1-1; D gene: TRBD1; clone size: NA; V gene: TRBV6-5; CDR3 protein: CASRPGQGAETEAFF; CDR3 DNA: TGTGCCAGCAGGCCCGGACAGGGGGCTGAGACTGAAGCTTTCTTT
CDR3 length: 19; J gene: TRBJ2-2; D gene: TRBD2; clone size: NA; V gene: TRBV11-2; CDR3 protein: CASSPHMIWREEETGELFF; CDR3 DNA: TGTGCCAGCAGCCCCCACATGATTTGGCGGGAGGAAGAAACCGGGGAGCTGTTTTTT
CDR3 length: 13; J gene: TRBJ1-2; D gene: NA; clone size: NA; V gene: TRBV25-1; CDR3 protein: CASSDWSSYGYTF; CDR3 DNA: TGTGCCAGCAGTGATTGGTCTAGCTATGGCTACACCTTC
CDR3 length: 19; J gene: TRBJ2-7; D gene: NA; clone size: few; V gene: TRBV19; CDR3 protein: CASSPDANDRPSTFYEQYF; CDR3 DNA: TGTGCCAGTAGTCCTGACGCGAATGACAGACCTTCAACTTTCTACGAGCAGTACTTC
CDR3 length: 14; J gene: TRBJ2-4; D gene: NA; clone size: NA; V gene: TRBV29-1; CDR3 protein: CSVEEGAPPTFQYF; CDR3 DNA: TGCAGCGTTGAAGAAGGGGCACCTCCAACATTTCAGTACTTC
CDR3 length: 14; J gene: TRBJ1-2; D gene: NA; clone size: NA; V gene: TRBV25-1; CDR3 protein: CASSPSGRVGGYTF; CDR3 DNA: TGTGCCAGCAGTCCCTCGGGCAGGGTGGGTGGCTACACCTTC
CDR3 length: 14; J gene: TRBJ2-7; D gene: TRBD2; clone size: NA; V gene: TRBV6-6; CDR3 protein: CASSRLAVTYEQYF; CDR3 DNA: TGTGCCAGCAGCCGACTAGCGGTAACCTACGAGCAGTACTTC
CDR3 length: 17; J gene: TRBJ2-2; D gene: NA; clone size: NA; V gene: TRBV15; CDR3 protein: CATSRDHWQGSTGELFF; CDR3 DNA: TGTGCCACCAGCAGAGATCATTGGCAGGGGTCCACCGGGGAGCTGTTTTTT
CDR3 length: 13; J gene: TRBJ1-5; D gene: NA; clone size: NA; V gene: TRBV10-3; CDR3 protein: CAISGGVGQPQHF; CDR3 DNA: TGTGCCATCAGTGGGGGGGTGGGGCAGCCCCAGCATTTT
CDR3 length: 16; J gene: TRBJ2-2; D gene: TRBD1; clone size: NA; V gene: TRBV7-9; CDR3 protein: CASSPGQARDTGELFF; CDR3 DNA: TGTGCCAGCAGCCCCGGACAGGCACGGGACACCGGGGAGCTGTTTTTT
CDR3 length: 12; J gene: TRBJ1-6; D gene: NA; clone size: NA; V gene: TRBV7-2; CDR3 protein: CASSQRARALHF; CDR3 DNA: TGTGCCAGCAGCCAAAGGGCGCGGGCCCTCCACTTT
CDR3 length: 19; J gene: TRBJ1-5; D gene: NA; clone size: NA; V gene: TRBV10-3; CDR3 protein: CAIGAGVGSSFDSNQPQHF; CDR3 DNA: TGTGCCATCGGAGCTGGAGTAGGCAGTTCATTCGATAGCAATCAGCCCCAGCATTTT